The 25 T cell receptor beta chains presented below share a single source sample, sequenced in a study of cytomegalovirus exposure and HLA in healthy donors. Primers included in the PCR were 60 Vbeta and 13 Jbeta primers. Produced via immunoSEQ multiplex PCR; TCRdb's table is partial and in-frame only. The sample includes roughly 150,000 clones, 70% seen only once; the top ten take under 2.5%. Sequenced: PBMCs. The receptors were sampled from a woman aged 55 to 70 in good health and CMV-seropositive.

The V and J genes are TRBV5-4 and TRBJ1-3; D may be TRBD1 (5 bases). V gave up 0 bases and J gave up 8 bases, with 12 bases separating them. The CDR3 contains 14 residues. Germline values: CDR1 SGHNT, CDR2 YYREEE (reference sequence). The CDR3 nucleotides read TGTGCCAGCAGCTTGGCGGCGGGGGGACACACCATATATTTT. Amino acid sequence: CASSLAAGGHTIYF.

The chain uses TRBV5-1 and TRBJ2-1; 7 positions agree with TRBD1. This CDR3 spans 16 amino acids. V lost 2 bases and J lost 3; bases outside the gene matches: 8. Germline V gene sequence: CDR1 SGHRS, CDR2 YFSETQ. The CDR3 protein is CASSFASGTVYNEQFF. DNA for the CDR3: TGCGCCAGCAGCTTCGCGTCCGGGACAGTCTACAATGAGCAGTTCTTC.

The chain joins TRBV5-1 to TRBJ2-5; 8 nucleotides agree with TRBD1. V gave up 4 bases and J gave up 4 bases; unmatched junction bases: 12. From germline, CDR1 is SGHRS and CDR2 YFSETQ. The CDR3 is 16 amino acids. This chain's CDR3 is CASSPNGQGSRETQYF. CDR3 bases: TGCGCCAGCAGCCCAAACGGACAGGGAAGTCGAGAGACCCAGTACTTC.

This clone was picked up one time. Mismatch with germline at one junction end may stem from a read error. The chain joins TRBV7-9 to TRBJ2-1; possibly TRBD1 for D (6 bases). CDR3 length: 13 residues. Germline loops: CDR1 SEHNR, CDR2 FQNEAQ (reference sequence). The CDR3, as DNA: TGTGCCAGCACCTTAAACAGGGACACTGAGCAGTTCTTC. Translated: CASTLNRDTEQFF.

V usage is TRBV25-1 and J usage is TRBJ2-5, with TRBD2 matching 11 bases. The J call could be wrong; TRBJ2-7 is a better fit for the DNA end. The germline CDR1 and CDR2 sequences are MGHDK and SYGVNS. The CDR3 has 14 residues. The CDR3 DNA reads as TGTGCCAGCAGAGGGGGACTAGCGGCCTACGAGCAGTACTTC. Protein: CASRGGLAAYEQYF.

The chain carries TRBV13 and TRBJ1-1, with D hard to call. The CDR3 length is 14 residues. Germline loops: CDR1 PRHDT, CDR2 FYEKMQ (reference sequence). The V end was cut by 0 bases, the J end by 4 bases, with 9 bases between. CDR3 bases: TGTGCCAGCAGCTTAGGTACAGTTGGCACTGAAGCTTTCTTT. It encodes CASSLGTVGTEAFF.

The V gene is TRBV2, the J gene TRBJ1-5, with 10 bases fitting TRBD1. This CDR3 region has 15 residues. Germline lookup yields CDR1 SNHLY and CDR2 FYNNEI. Trimming took 6 bases from V and 2 from J; bases not matched to a gene: 4. In DNA, the CDR3 is TGTGCCAGCAGCACCGGGACAGGGGGCAATCAGCCCCAGCATTTT. Its translation: CASSTGTGGNQPQHF.

The V gene is TRBV6-1, the J gene TRBJ2-7, with a tentative D call TRBD2 (5 bases). CDR1 and CDR2 from the germline V gene are MNHNS and SASEGT. This CDR3 region has 13 residues. V dropped 0 bases and J dropped 9 bases, with 12 bases sitting between them. This CDR3 is CASSEAGRLSQYF. The CDR3 DNA is TGTGCCAGCAGTGAAGCCGGACGACTATCGCAGTACTTC.

This chain links TRBV19 with TRBJ1-2; D not resolved. The CDR3 length is 16 residues. Trimming stripped 2 bases from V and 2 bases from J, with 15 bases between. CDR1 LNHDA and CDR2 SQIVND come from the germline V gene (reference sequence). CDR3 in DNA: TGTGCCAGTAGTATACCCATGGCGGGAGGGAACTATGGCTACACCTTC. Translation: CASSIPMAGGNYGYTF.

The rearrangement links TRBV6-1 to TRBJ1-1; 7 nucleotides agree with TRBD1. Germline V gene lookup returns CDR1 MNHNS and CDR2 SASEGT. The CDR3 is 13 amino acids. Losses at the gene ends were 6 bases for V and 0 bases for J; bases not matched to a gene: 1. The CDR3, as DNA: TGTGCCAGCAGGGACAGGATGAACACTGAAGCTTTCTTT. The encoded protein is CASRDRMNTEAFF.

This clone was seen a few times. V is TRBV2 and J is TRBJ2-2, with 7 nucleotides matching TRBD1. Germline trimming cut 7 bases from V and 4 bases from J; bases unmatched to any gene: 12. CDR1 and CDR2 from the germline V gene are SNHLY and FYNNEI. This CDR3 is built from 16 residues. CDR3 sequence reads: CASTTRQGRVTGELFF. The CDR3 coding sequence is TGTGCCAGCACTACTAGACAGGGACGTGTCACCGGGGAGCTGTTTTTT.

The J gene is TRBJ1-2, the V gene TRBV28; 9 bases map to TRBD1. Germline assignment: CDR1 MDHEN and CDR2 SYDVKM. The CDR3 loop spans 14 amino acids. With V trimmed by 6 bases and J by 2 bases, 4 bases remained unmatched. CDR3 DNA sequence: TGTGCCAGCAGACTAGGGACAGGGAACTATGGCTACACCTTC. Its translation is CASRLGTGNYGYTF.

V gene TRBV9 combines with J gene TRBJ2-5; 9 nucleotides align to TRBD2. With V trimmed by 2 bases and J by 5 bases, 7 bases remained unmatched. The V gene's germline CDR1 is SGDLS and CDR2 YYNGEE. The length of the CDR3 is 15 residues. The CDR3 DNA is TGTGCCAGCAGCGTTAGCGGGAGAGGGGGGGAGACCCAGTACTTC. Translating gives CASSVSGRGGETQYF.

V usage is TRBV6-5 and J usage is TRBJ1-1; the D gene is possibly TRBD1 (5 bases). Germline V gene data show CDR1 as MNHEY and CDR2 as SVGAGI. Deletions cut 6 bases from V and 9 bases from J, with 11 bases between. CDR3 length: 11 amino acids. This chain's CDR3 is CASREAGQAFF. CDR3 sequence (DNA): TGTGCCAGCAGAGAGGCAGGGCAAGCTTTCTTT.

This sequence joins TRBV7-2 and TRBJ2-3, with D tentatively TRBD2 (6 bases). Per germline, CDR1 SGHTA and CDR2 FQGNSA. The V and J ends lost 2 bases and 0 bases respectively, with 15 bases between them. The CDR3 has 17 residues. CDR3 loop: CASSLNPGGYSTDTQYF. Here the CDR3 DNA reads TGTGCCAGCAGCTTAAATCCCGGGGGTTATAGCACAGATACGCAGTATTTT.

This chain connects TRBV5-6 to TRBJ2-7, with D maybe TRBD1 (6 bases). The V gene lost 5 bases and the J gene lost 0 bases, with 15 bases spanning the gap. This CDR3 region has 15 residues. Germline CDR1 SGHDT, CDR2 YYEEEE. The CDR3 coding sequence is TGTGCCAGCAGAAAAACCGGGACAAGCTCCTACGAGCAGTACTTC. Its protein product is CASRKTGTSSYEQYF.

Of note for this clone: This specimen includes other DNA sequences encoding the same CDR3. The chain employs TRBV28 and TRBJ2-7; D remains ambiguous. CDR1 MDHEN and CDR2 SYDVKM come from the germline V gene. V was pared by 1 base and J by 2 bases, with 6 bases between. The CDR3 covers 13 residues. The DNA for the CDR3 is TGTGCCAGCAGTTTATCCCCTACCTACGAGCAGTACTTC. Its translation is CASSLSPTYEQYF. The variable domain in full, with the rest retrieved from reference TRBV28 and TRBJ2-7, is DVKVTQSSRYLVKRTGEKVFLECVQDMDHENMFWYRQDPGLGLRLIYFSYDVKMKEKGDIPEGYSVSREKKERFSLILESASTNQTSMYLCASSLSPTYEQYFGPGTRLTVT.

In its sample, this clone was seen a few times. V gene TRBV5-1 combines with J gene TRBJ1-2, with D perhaps matching TRBD1 (6 bases). Trimming removed 3 bases from V and 1 base from J, with 10 bases in between. The germline V gene encodes CDR1 SGHRS and CDR2 YFSETQ. The CDR3 runs to 14 residues. The CDR3 DNA reads TGCGCCAGCAGCTCGCCAGGGGATAACTATGGCTACACCTTC. It codes for CASSSPGDNYGYTF.

This clone occurred once. The chain has TRBV7-8 and TRBJ1-5; possible D gene TRBD1, 5 bases. The V gene lost 1 base and the J gene lost 0 bases, with 7 bases spanning the gap. The CDR3 is 15 amino acids. The germline V gene encodes CDR1 SGHVS and CDR2 FQNEAQ. The CDR3 DNA follows: TGTGCCAGCAGCTTAGACAGGTTTAGCAATCAGCCCCAGCATTTT. This gives the protein CASSLDRFSNQPQHF.

V and J are TRBV5-1 and TRBJ2-7; D possibly corresponds to TRBD2 (5 bases). Trimming pared 3 bases from V and 2 bases from J, leaving 9 bases between. The CDR3 covers 13 residues. Germline V CDR1 and CDR2: SGHRS, YFSETQ. The CDR3 region has the DNA TGCGCCAGCAGCTCCGGGGTGGCCTACGAGCAGTACTTC. It codes for CASSSGVAYEQYF.

The J gene is TRBJ2-7, the V gene TRBV11-3, with TRBD1 matching 9 bases. Germline V gene sequence: CDR1 SGHNT, CDR2 YENEEA. V dropped 5 bases and J dropped 3; count of bases not matched to a gene: 2. The CDR3 runs 13 residues. The DNA of the CDR3 is TGTGCCAGCAGCAAGGACAGGGGCTACGAGCAGTACTTC. Its translation: CASSKDRGYEQYF. Complete variable domain (other parts from reference TRBV11-3 and TRBJ2-7): EAGVVQSPRYKIIEKKQPVAFWCNPISGHNTLYWYLQNLGQGPELLIRYENEEAVDDSQLPKDRFSAERLKGVDSTLKIQPAELGDSAVYLCASSKDRGYEQYFGPGTRLTVT.

The chain carries TRBV19 and TRBJ1-1; D unclear. Deletions cut 6 bases from V and 0 bases from J, with 14 bases between. The CDR3 runs to 15 residues. Germline V lookup: CDR1 LNHDA, CDR2 SQIVND (reference sequence). For the CDR3, the DNA is TGTGCCAGTAGAGGGTGGGAGGGCCTGAACACTGAAGCTTTCTTT. Protein product: CASRGWEGLNTEAFF. Full variable domain (rest looked up from reference TRBV19 and TRBJ1-1): DGGITQSPKYLFRKEGQNVTLSCEQNLNHDAMYWYRQDPGQGLRLIYYSQIVNDFQKGDIAEGYSVSREKKESFPLTVTSAQKNPTAFYLCASRGWEGLNTEAFFGQGTRLTVV.

This clone has more than one count but fewer than ten. An end of the junction does not agree with germline; a read error may underlie this. This chain connects TRBV28 to TRBJ2-1; 8 positions match TRBD1. The CDR3 loop spans 15 amino acids. From germline, CDR1 is MDHEN and CDR2 SYDVKM. CDR3 sequence: CASSLVGQGYNEQFF. Here the CDR3 DNA reads TGTGCCAGTAGTTTAGTAGGACAGGGCTACAATGAGCAGTTCTTC.

The V and J genes are TRBV5-6 and TRBJ2-5; D possibly corresponds to TRBD1 (6 bases). Trimming shortened V by 2 bases and J by 1 base, and 15 bases separated the two germline ends. This CDR3 is built from 16 residues. CDR1 is SGHDT, CDR2 YYEEEE, per germline. The CDR3 DNA follows: TGTGCCAGCAGCTTTTACCTAGGGGGTACCCAAGAGACCCAGTACTTC. Protein sequence: CASSFYLGGTQETQYF.

This clone has a single count. This rearrangement joins TRBV7-9 to TRBJ1-2; possibly TRBD1 for D (6 bases). Germline V gives CDR1 SEHNR, CDR2 FQNEAQ (reference sequence). V lost 6 bases and J 8 bases, leaving 22 bases between the germline ends. The CDR3 sequence is 15 residues long. CDR3 loop: CASSLRDTPSEGYTF. The DNA of the CDR3 is TGTGCCAGCAGTCTTAGGGACACACCGTCGGAGGGCTACACCTTC.